These 5 T cell receptor beta chains were sequenced from one sample in a study of T cells in Graves' hyperthyroidism and ophthalmopathy. Researchers amplified the TCR beta CDR3 regions from RNA transcripts. A set of HTBI primers served as the primers for a first-round RT-PCR of the TCR CDR3. From the multiplex PCR reads, TCRdb called clonotypes with MiXCR, one entry per CDR3 protein. The top ten hold around 50% of the sample, which has hundreds of thousands of distinct CDR3 sequences, just under 20% seen once. Specimen: blood. These receptors all stem from a man aged 35-49 years with Graves' ophthalmopathy.

This clonotype was seen at least ten times. The genes are TRBV2 and TRBJ2-1; a possible D gene is TRBD2 (5 bases). Between the trimmed V and J ends, which lost 6 bases and 7 bases, there was a span of 16 bases. Looked up from germline, CDR1 is SNHLY and CDR2 is FYNNEI. The CDR3 has 14 residues. The CDR3 nucleotides are TGTGCCAGCAGGGTTACTAGGTTGAATAATGAGCAGTTCTTC. Residues: CASRVTRLNNEQFF. The complete variable domain, with remaining parts taken from reference TRBV2 and TRBJ2-1, reads EPEVTQTPSHQVTQMGQEVILRCVPISNHLYFYWYRQILGQKVEFLVSFYNNEISEKSEIFDDQFSVERPDGSNFTLKIRSTKLEDSAMYFCASRVTRLNNEQFFGPGTRLTVL.

In this sample, this clonotype turned up a few times. The chain has TRBV10-3 and TRBJ2-4; the D gene is possibly TRBD1 (5 bases). Trimming removed 0 bases from V and 2 bases from J, with 11 bases in between. CDR1 is ENHRY, CDR2 SYGVKD, per germline. CDR3 length equals 16 residues. CDR3 protein: CAISESMAGTKNIQYF. The CDR3 DNA reads TGTGCCATCAGTGAGTCCATGGCAGGGACCAAAAACATTCAGTACTTC.

The chain has TRBV7-9 and TRBJ2-5; 13 nucleotides agree with TRBD2. Germline loops: CDR1 SEHNR, CDR2 FQNEAQ (reference sequence). The CDR3 has 15 amino acids. Unmatched junction bases numbered 0, after V lost 2 bases and J lost 3 bases. CDR3 in amino acids: CASSLTSGGEETQYF. The CDR3 DNA follows: TGTGCCAGCAGCTTAACTAGCGGGGGGGAAGAGACCCAGTACTTC.

The chain employs TRBV6-1 and TRBJ1-2; D may be TRBD1 (5 bases). Trimming shortened V by 1 base and J by 9 bases, and 18 bases separated the two germline ends. The CDR3 has 15 amino acids. In germline, CDR1 is MNHNS, CDR2 SASEGT. As DNA, the CDR3 is TGTGCCAGCAGTGAAGTATGGCAGGGCAGTGCTCGCTACACCTTC. It specifies CASSEVWQGSARYTF.

This clonotype was detected many times. V is TRBV4-1 and J is TRBJ2-1, with D perhaps TRBD2 (6 bases). The V and J ends lost 1 base and 5 bases respectively, with 12 bases between them. The CDR3 sequence is 15 residues long. Germline CDR1 MGHRA, CDR2 YSYEKL. The CDR3 coding sequence is TGCGCCAGCAGCCAAGTTCGGGGGTGGGACAATGAGCAGTTCTTC. Amino acids: CASSQVRGWDNEQFF.